The 13 T cell receptor beta chains listed next were all sequenced from one sample in a study of regulatory dendritic cells for organ transplantation. Clones were read by immunoSEQ multiplex PCR, and TCRdb kept only the in-frame ones, dropping some. The profile shows about 12,000 clones, around nine tenths of them singletons. Their recognized antigens are unknown. Sorted T cells were CFSE-labeled and cultured approximately five days with allogeneic regulatory or mature dendritic cells at 1:10. The specimen was naive CD8+ T cells from blood cultured with regulatory dendritic cells. Documented subset: CD45RA+ naive T cells. These receptors were obtained from a human donor in good health.

The rearrangement joins TRBV19 to TRBJ1-5; maybe TRBD1 (6 bases). Trimming took off 3 bases at V and 6 bases at J, with 15 bases between the two ends. Germline loops: CDR1 LNHDA, CDR2 SQIVND (reference sequence). This CDR3 spans 15 amino acids. The CDR3 is CASSIREQGSQPQHF. In DNA form, the CDR3 reads TGTGCCAGTAGTATTAGGGAACAGGGAAGTCAGCCCCAGCATTTT.

This clone has just one count. The V gene is TRBV6-1, the J gene TRBJ2-1; D not resolved. The germline CDR1 and CDR2 sequences are MNHNS and SASEGT. The CDR3 has 12 residues. Trimming pared 2 bases from V and 8 bases from J, leaving 7 bases between. CDR3 region: CASSEFTYEQFF. As DNA, the CDR3 is TGTGCCAGCAGTGAATTTACTTATGAGCAGTTCTTC.

The chain couples TRBV18 to TRBJ2-7; the match to TRBD1 covers 11 bases. Germline CDR1 is KGHSH and CDR2 is LQKENI. The CDR3 is made up of 15 amino acids. V was clipped by 6 bases and J by 2 bases; unmatched bases: 6. CDR3 nucleotides: TGTGCCAGCTCCGGGGACAGGGGGTTAACCTACGAGCAGTACTTC. Encoded protein: CASSGDRGLTYEQYF.

The chain recombines TRBV7-8 with TRBJ2-1; 10 positions match TRBD2. This CDR3 has 17 residues. J was trimmed by 6 bases and V by 1 base; bases with no gene match: 9. Germline V gene sequence: CDR1 SGHVS, CDR2 FQNEAQ. CDR3 bases: TGTGCCAGCAGCTTAGACGGCCAGCGGGGGGGCATCAATGAGCAGTTCTTC. Protein sequence: CASSLDGQRGGINEQFF.

The chain is built from TRBV13 and TRBJ2-1; either TRBD1 or TRBD2 may fit D (6 bases each). V dropped 5 bases and J dropped 6 bases, with 20 bases sitting between them. CDR1 is PRHDT and CDR2 is FYEKMQ in the germline V gene (reference sequence). The CDR3 spans 16 residues. This CDR3 reads CASSAPSGATGNEQFF. The CDR3 DNA reads TGTGCCAGCAGCGCCCCTTCGGGGGCGACGGGCAATGAGCAGTTCTTC.

The rearrangement links TRBV13 to TRBJ2-1, with D maybe TRBD2 (5 bases). The CDR3 consists of 14 residues. Germline loops: CDR1 PRHDT, CDR2 FYEKMQ (reference sequence). V lost 4 bases and J lost 8, with 15 bases in between. CDR3 amino acids: CASSYSGFEDEQFF. CDR3 nucleotide sequence: TGTGCCAGCAGCTACTCGGGGTTTGAGGATGAGCAGTTCTTC.

The rearrangement uses TRBV2 and TRBJ2-7; the match to TRBD2 covers 12 bases. This CDR3 region has 14 residues. The germline V gene has CDR1 SNHLY and CDR2 FYNNEI. V gave up 6 bases and J gave up 3 bases; unmatched junction bases: 3. CDR3 in amino acids: CASSLTSGSYEQYF. In DNA, the CDR3 is TGTGCCAGCAGCCTGACTAGCGGGAGCTACGAGCAGTACTTC.

The rearrangement uses TRBV15 and TRBJ2-7; 9 nucleotides match TRBD1. This CDR3 is built from 15 residues. J gave up 6 bases and V 2 bases, and 8 bases lay outside the gene matches. The V gene's germline CDR1 is LNHNV and CDR2 YYDKDF (reference sequence). CDR3 bases: TGTGCCACCAGCAGATCCCGGGACAGGGTGTTCGAGCAGTACTTC. Translating gives CATSRSRDRVFEQYF.

The CDR3 here is CASGLVGVGASVYEQYF. The CDR3 nucleotides are TGTGCTAGTGGTTTGGTAGGGGTCGGAGCGTCAGTCTACGAGCAGTACTTC. The rearrangement joins TRBV12-5 to TRBJ2-7; possible D gene TRBD1, 5 bases. The germline CDR1 and CDR2 sequences are LGHNT and FRNRAP. The CDR3 is made up of 17 amino acids. Trimming removed 0 bases at V and 3 bases at J, with 18 bases between.

This clone appeared a few times. The rearrangement joins TRBV7-9 to TRBJ1-1, with D unresolved. V was cut by 1 base and J by 4 bases, with 7 bases left in between. CDR3 length equals 13 residues. Germline V gene sequence: CDR1 SEHNR, CDR2 FQNEAQ (reference sequence). The CDR3 region is CASSLEQLTEAFF. The CDR3 DNA follows: TGTGCCAGCAGCTTAGAACAGCTCACTGAAGCTTTCTTT.

This rearrangement joins TRBV7-8 to TRBJ2-3, with TRBD2 matching over 8 bases. Germline values: CDR1 SGHVS, CDR2 FQNEAQ. The junction had 3 bases not matched to a gene; V was cut back by 5 bases and J by 2 bases. The CDR3 runs to 14 residues. CDR3 protein: CASSTRGVTDTQYF. CDR3 DNA: TGTGCCAGCAGCACGCGGGGGGTCACAGATACGCAGTATTTT.

The V and J genes are TRBV6-1 and TRBJ1-5; D is unclear. This CDR3 contains 12 residues. Between the trimmed V and J ends, which lost 3 bases and 6 bases, there was a span of 6 bases. The V gene's germline CDR1 is MNHNS and CDR2 SASEGT. Here the CDR3 reads CASSEIPQPQHF. CDR3 nucleotide sequence: TGTGCCAGCAGTGAGATCCCTCAGCCCCAGCATTTT.

The chain joins TRBV4-3 to TRBJ2-3; 8 bases map to TRBD2. The CDR3 covers 17 residues. Trimming took 0 bases from V and 4 from J; bases not matched to a gene: 9. In germline, CDR1 is LGHNA, CDR2 YSLEER. CDR3 coding DNA: TGCGCCAGCAGCCAAGATCCAACGGGAGGGCCGTCAGATACGCAGTATTTT. Its translation: CASSQDPTGGPSDTQYF.